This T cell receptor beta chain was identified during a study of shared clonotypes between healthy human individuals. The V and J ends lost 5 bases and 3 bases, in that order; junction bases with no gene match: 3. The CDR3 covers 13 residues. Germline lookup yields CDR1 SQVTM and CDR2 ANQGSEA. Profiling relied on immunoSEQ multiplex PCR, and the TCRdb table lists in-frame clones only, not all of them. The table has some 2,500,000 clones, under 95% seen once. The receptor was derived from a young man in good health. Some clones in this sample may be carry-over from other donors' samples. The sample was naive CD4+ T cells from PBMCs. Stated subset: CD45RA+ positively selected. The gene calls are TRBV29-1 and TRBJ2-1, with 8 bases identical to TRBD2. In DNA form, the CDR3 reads TGCAGCGTTTTGCGGGAGGTCTACAATGAGCAGTTCTTC. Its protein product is CSVLREVYNEQFF.